The T cell receptor (delta chain) described here comes from a study of γδ T cells in repeated Plasmodium falciparum infection. About the study: Age- and gender-matched Australian children served as comparison for malaria-exposed Malian children. Malian gammadelta TCRs were studied during no-transmission periods and across acute malaria episodes.

Flow sorting of PBMC yielded separate Vgamma9/Vdelta2+ and Vdelta2-negative gammadelta T cell populations for bulk repertoire analysis. This CDR3 is 29 amino acids long. V shed 3 bases, J shed 0 bases, and the junction held 45 bases outside the gene matches. Germline V gene data show CDR1 as GEAIGNYY and CDR2 as EKD. TCRdb re-called the multiplex PCR reads with CATT. The sample has about 57,000 delta-chain clones; around 1.7% are singletons. This clone appeared many times. The antigen remains unidentified. Other nucleotide sequences in the sample specify the same CDR3. Study-level results: Vdelta2-negative gammadelta repertoires, largely Vdelta1+, seemingly showed infection-driven waves of new clonal selection.

The sequence was collected from a pool of human donors (malaria-infected and uninfected, not separated). The chain joins TRDV2 to TRDJ1, with 10 bases identical to TRDD3. Sequenced input: gamma-delta T cells from blood. CDR3 sequence: CACDPMRTDARSYDGGGDTRNQYTDKLIF. The CDR3 nucleotides read TGTGCCTGTGACCCTATGCGGACCGACGCCCGTTCCTACGACGGGGGGGGGGATACGCGAAACCAGTACACCGATAAACTCATCTTT.